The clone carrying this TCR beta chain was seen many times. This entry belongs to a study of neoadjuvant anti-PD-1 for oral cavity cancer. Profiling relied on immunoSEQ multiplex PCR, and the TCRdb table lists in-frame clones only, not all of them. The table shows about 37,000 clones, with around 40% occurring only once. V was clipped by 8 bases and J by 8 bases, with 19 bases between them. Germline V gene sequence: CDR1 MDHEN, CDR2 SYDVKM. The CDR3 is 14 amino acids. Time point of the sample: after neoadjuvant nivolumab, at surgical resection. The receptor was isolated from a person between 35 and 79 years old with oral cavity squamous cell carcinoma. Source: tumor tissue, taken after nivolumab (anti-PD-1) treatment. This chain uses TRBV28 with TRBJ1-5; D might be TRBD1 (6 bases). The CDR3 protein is CASQTHRAEKPQHF. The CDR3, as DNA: TGTGCCAGCCAAACCCACAGGGCCGAGAAGCCCCAGCATTTT. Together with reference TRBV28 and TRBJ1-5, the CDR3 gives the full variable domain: DVKVTQSSRYLVKRTGEKVFLECVQDMDHENMFWYRQDPGLGLRLIYFSYDVKMKEKGDIPEGYSVSREKKERFSLILESASTNQTSMYLCASQTHRAEKPQHFGDGTRLSIL.